The 11 T cell receptor beta chains presented below share a single source sample, sequenced in a study of T cells in Graves' hyperthyroidism and ophthalmopathy. Regions amplified from RNA transcripts were the TCR beta CDR3 regions. First-round RT-PCR targeting the TCR CDR3 was performed with the HTBI primer set. A single record per CDR3 protein comes from TCRdb applying MiXCR to the multiplex PCR reads. The data show about 640,000 distinct CDR3 sequences, roughly 20% seen once. The sequencing input was blood. These TCRs come from a man under 40 with Graves' ophthalmopathy.

This chain links TRBV6-1 with TRBJ2-2, with 13 nucleotides matching TRBD2. With 5 bases clipped from V and 7 bases from J, the junction kept 7 bases outside the gene matches. The CDR3 has 16 residues. Germline V lookup: CDR1 MNHNS, CDR2 SASEGT. CDR3 nucleotide sequence: TGTGCCAGCAGTCTGACTAGCGGGAGGTTAAGCGGGGAGCTGTTTTTT. This codes for CASSLTSGRLSGELFF.

This chain links TRBV24-1 with TRBJ2-1; D possibly matches TRBD1 or TRBD2 (5 bases each). V gave up 3 bases and J gave up 4 bases, with 15 bases separating them. Germline V lookup: CDR1 KGHDR, CDR2 SFDVKD. The CDR3 covers 16 residues. CDR3 sequence reads: CATSDTGHGNYNEQFF. DNA of the CDR3: TGTGCCACCAGTGATACCGGACACGGGAATTACAATGAGCAGTTCTTC.

This clonotype showed up just a few times. The CDR3 nucleotides are TGCGCCAGCAGCCGACTAGAAGGCTTCTACGAGCAGTACTTC. It yields the protein CASSRLEGFYEQYF. The chain employs TRBV4-1 and TRBJ2-7; TRBD2 might be the D (6 bases). With 4 bases removed from V and 3 bases from J, the gap between germline ends came to 13 bases. The germline V gene has CDR1 MGHRA and CDR2 YSYEKL. The CDR3 covers 14 residues.

The sample holds a few counts of this clonotype. The V gene is TRBV4-1, the J gene TRBJ2-7; TRBD2 matches 7 bases. The CDR3 is 16 residues long. The ends lost 0 bases at V and 4 bases at J; junction bases unmatched: 9. Per the germline V gene, CDR1 is MGHRA and CDR2 is YSYEKL. The CDR3 here is CASSQDAGRAGYEQYF. DNA of the CDR3: TGCGCCAGCAGCCAAGATGCGGGGAGGGCCGGTTACGAGCAGTACTTC.

CDR3 nucleotide sequence: TGTGCCAGCAGCTTAAAGGGAACCGACGAGCAGTACTTC. This encodes CASSLKGTDEQYF. This chain uses TRBV7-9 with TRBJ2-7; D uncertain. V was shortened by 2 bases and J by 5 bases, with 10 bases between the two germline ends. This CDR3 comprises 13 residues. Germline assignment: CDR1 SEHNR and CDR2 FQNEAQ (reference sequence).

V gene TRBV30 combines with J gene TRBJ1-5; maybe TRBD1 (6 bases). From germline, CDR1 is GTSNPN and CDR2 SVGIG (reference sequence). The CDR3 covers 13 residues. With 5 bases removed from V and 5 bases from J, the gap between germline ends came to 13 bases. CDR3 sequence: CAWAKTGYQPQHF. CDR3 nucleotide sequence: TGTGCCTGGGCGAAGACAGGTTATCAGCCCCAGCATTTT.

This clonotype was recorded a few times. The V call is TRBV20-1, the J call TRBJ2-7; D ambiguous. This CDR3 spans 13 amino acids. Germline loops: CDR1 DFQATT, CDR2 SNEGSKA (reference sequence). The V gene lost 6 bases and the J gene lost 2 bases, with 14 bases spanning the gap. In nucleotides, the CDR3 is TGCAGTGCCATACCGGGCCAGACCTACGAGCAGTACTTC. It yields the protein CSAIPGQTYEQYF.

To note about this clonotype: A read error is likely, as this CDR3 ends without the conserved phenylalanine or tryptophan. The chain has TRBV6-5 and TRBJ2-5; no clear D gene. CDR3 length equals 12 residues. Germline assignment: CDR1 MNHEY and CDR2 SVGAGI. This chain's CDR3 is CTSSNSPPTQYL. The DNA of the CDR3 is TGTACCAGCAGCAACTCCCCACCGACCCAGTACCTC.

V gene TRBV10-3 combines with J gene TRBJ2-7, with TRBD1 matching 10 bases. The CDR3 runs 12 residues. Germline V gene data show CDR1 as ENHRY and CDR2 as SYGVKD. Germline trimming cut 8 bases from V and 6 bases from J; bases unmatched to any gene: 4. CDR3 sequence reads: CAIGTGAAEQYF. CDR3 sequence (DNA): TGTGCCATCGGGACAGGGGCGGCCGAGCAGTACTTC.

This clonotype occurred many times. The V and J genes are TRBV11-2 and TRBJ2-1, with 8 bases lining up with TRBD2. The length of the CDR3 is 15 residues. Trimming removed 6 bases from V and 2 bases from J; junction bases left unmatched: 6. Germline CDR1 and CDR2: SGHAT and FQNNGV. The CDR3 protein is CASRIPGLAYNEQFF. Written as DNA, the CDR3 is TGTGCCAGCAGGATTCCGGGACTAGCCTACAATGAGCAGTTCTTC.

This chain uses TRBV19 with TRBJ1-4, with D perhaps TRBD1 (6 bases). The CDR3 length is 13 residues. The ends were cut back, 7 bases at V and 8 bases at J, with 14 bases in the middle. Per germline, CDR1 LNHDA and CDR2 SQIVND (reference sequence). CDR3 protein: CASTPGENEKLFF. In nucleotides, the CDR3 is TGTGCCAGTACTCCAGGGGAAAACGAAAAACTGTTTTTT.